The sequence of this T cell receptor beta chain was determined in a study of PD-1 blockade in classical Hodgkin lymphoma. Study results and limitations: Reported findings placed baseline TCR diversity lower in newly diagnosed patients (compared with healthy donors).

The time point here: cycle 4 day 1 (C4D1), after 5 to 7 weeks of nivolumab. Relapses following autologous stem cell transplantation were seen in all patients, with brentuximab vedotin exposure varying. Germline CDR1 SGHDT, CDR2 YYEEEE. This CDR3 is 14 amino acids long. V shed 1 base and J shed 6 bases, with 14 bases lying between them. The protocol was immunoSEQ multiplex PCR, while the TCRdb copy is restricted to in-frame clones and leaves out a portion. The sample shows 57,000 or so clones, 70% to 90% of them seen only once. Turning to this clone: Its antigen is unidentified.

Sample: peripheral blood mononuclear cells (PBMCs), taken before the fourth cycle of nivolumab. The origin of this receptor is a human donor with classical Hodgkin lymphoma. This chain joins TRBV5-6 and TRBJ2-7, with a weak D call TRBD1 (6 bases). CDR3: CASSLIRGSAEQYF. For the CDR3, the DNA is TGTGCCAGCAGCTTGATCAGGGGTTCGGCCGAGCAGTACTTC.